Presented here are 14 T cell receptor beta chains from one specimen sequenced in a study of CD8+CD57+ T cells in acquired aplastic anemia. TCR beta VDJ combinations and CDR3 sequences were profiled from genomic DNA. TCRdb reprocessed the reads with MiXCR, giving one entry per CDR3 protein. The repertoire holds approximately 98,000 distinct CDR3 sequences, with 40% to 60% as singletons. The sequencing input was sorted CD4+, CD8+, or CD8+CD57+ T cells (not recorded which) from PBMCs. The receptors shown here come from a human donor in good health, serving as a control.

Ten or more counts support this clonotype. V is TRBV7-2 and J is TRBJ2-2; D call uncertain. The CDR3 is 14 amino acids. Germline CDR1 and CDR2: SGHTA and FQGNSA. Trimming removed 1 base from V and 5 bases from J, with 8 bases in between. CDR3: CASSLGGVTGELFF. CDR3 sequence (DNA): TGTGCCAGCAGCTTAGGCGGAGTTACCGGGGAGCTGTTTTTT. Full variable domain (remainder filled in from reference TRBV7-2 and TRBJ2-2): GAGVSQSPSNKVTEKGKDVELRCDPISGHTALYWYRQSLGQGLEFLIYFQGNSAPDKSGLPSDRFSAERTGGSVSTLTIQRTQQEDSAVYLCASSLGGVTGELFFGEGSRLTVL.

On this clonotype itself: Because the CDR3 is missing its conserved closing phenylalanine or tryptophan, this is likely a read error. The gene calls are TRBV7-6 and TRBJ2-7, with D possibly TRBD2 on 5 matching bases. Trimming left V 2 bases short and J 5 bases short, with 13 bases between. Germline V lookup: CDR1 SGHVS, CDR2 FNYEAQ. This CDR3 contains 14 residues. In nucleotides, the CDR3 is TGTGCCAGCAGCTTAAGCGGTTATGACAACGAGCAGTACTCC. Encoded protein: CASSLSGYDNEQYS.

The CDR3 DNA reads TGTGCCAGCAGCTTTGCGGGAACAGGGTCTTACGAGCAGTACTTC. Encoded protein: CASSFAGTGSYEQYF. J is TRBJ2-7 and V is TRBV7-9; D may be TRBD1 or TRBD2 (6 bases each). The CDR3 loop spans 15 amino acids. The V end lost 3 bases, the J end lost 4 bases, and 16 bases lay between the germline ends. Looked up from germline, CDR1 is SEHNR and CDR2 is FQNEAQ (reference sequence).

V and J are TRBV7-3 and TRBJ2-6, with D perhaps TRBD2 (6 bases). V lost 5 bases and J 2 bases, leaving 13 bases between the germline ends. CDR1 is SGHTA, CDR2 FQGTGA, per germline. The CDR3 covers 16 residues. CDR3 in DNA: TGTGCCAGCAGCATGCGCGCGGGGACTGGGGCCAACGTCCTGACTTTC. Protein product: CASSMRAGTGANVLTF.

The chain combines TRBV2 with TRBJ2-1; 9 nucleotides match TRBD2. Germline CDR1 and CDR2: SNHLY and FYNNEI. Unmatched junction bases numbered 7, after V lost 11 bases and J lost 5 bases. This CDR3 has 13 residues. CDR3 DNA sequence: TGTGCCGGCCCAGGACTAGCGAACAATGAGCAGTTCTTC. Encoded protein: CAGPGLANNEQFF.

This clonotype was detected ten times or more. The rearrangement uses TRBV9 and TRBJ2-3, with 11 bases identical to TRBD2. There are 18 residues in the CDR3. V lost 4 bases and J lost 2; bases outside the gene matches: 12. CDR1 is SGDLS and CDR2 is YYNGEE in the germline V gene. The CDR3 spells CASSSSPLAGDLTDTQYF. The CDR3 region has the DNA TGTGCCAGCAGCAGCAGCCCACTAGCGGGGGACCTCACAGATACGCAGTATTTT.

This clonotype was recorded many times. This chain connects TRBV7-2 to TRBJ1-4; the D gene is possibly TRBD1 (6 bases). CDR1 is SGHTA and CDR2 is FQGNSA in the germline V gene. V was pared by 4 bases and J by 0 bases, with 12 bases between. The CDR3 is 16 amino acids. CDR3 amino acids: CASSSHWTATNEKLFF. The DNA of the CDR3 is TGTGCCAGCAGCTCCCACTGGACAGCAACTAATGAAAAACTGTTTTTT. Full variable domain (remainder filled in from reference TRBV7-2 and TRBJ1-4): GAGVSQSPSNKVTEKGKDVELRCDPISGHTALYWYRQSLGQGLEFLIYFQGNSAPDKSGLPSDRFSAERTGGSVSTLTIQRTQQEDSAVYLCASSSHWTATNEKLFFGSGTQLSVL.

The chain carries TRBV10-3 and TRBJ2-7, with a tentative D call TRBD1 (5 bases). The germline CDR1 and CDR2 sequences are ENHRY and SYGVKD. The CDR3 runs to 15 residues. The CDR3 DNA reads TGTATCAGCAGTTCGTCAGGGTCTCACCTTTACGAGCAGTACTTC. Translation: CISSSSGSHLYEQYF.

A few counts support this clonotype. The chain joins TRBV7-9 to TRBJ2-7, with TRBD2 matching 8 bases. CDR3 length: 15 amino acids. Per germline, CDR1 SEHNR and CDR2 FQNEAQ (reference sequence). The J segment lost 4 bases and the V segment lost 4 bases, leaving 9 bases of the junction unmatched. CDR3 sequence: CASSSGLAGTYEQYF. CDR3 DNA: TGTGCCAGCAGCTCCGGACTAGCAGGAACATACGAGCAGTACTTC.

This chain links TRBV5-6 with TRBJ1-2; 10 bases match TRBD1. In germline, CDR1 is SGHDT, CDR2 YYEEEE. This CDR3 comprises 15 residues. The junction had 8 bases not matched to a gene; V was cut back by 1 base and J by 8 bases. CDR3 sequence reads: CASSLFPGQGSGYTF. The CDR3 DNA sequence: TGTGCCAGCAGCTTGTTTCCGGGACAGGGGTCCGGCTACACCTTC. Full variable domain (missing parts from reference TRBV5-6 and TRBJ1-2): DAGVTQSPTHLIKTRGQQVTLRCSPKSGHDTVSWYQQALGQGPQFIFQYYEEEERQRGNFPDRFSGHQFPNYSSELNVNALLLGDSALYLCASSLFPGQGSGYTFGSGTRLTVV.

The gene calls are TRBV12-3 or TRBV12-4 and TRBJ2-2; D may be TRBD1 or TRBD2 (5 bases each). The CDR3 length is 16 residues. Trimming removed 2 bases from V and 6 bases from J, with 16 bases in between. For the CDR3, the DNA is TGTGCCAGCAGTTTACCCGGGGCCGTGGCCGCCGGGGAGCTGTTTTTT. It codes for CASSLPGAVAAGELFF.

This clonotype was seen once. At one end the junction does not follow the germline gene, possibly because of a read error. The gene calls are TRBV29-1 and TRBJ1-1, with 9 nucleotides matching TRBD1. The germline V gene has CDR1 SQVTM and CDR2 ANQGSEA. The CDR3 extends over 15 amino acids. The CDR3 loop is CSAEQGATMNTEAFF. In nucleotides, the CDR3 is TGCAGCGCTGAACAGGGGGCTACGATGAACACTGAAGCTTTCTTT. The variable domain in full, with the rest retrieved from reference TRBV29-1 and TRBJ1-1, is SAVISQKPSRDICQRGTSLTIQCQVDSQVTMMFWYRQQPGQSLTLIATANQGSEATYESGFVIDKFPISRPNLTFSTLTVSNMSPEDSSIYLCSAEQGATMNTEAFFGQGTRLTVV.

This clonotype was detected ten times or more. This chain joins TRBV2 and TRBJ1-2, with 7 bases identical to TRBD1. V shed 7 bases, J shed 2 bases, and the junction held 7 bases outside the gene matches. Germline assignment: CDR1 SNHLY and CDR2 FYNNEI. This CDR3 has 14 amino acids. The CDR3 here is CASTPRGQNYGYTF. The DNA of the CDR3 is TGTGCCAGCACCCCTCGGGGACAGAACTATGGCTACACCTTC.

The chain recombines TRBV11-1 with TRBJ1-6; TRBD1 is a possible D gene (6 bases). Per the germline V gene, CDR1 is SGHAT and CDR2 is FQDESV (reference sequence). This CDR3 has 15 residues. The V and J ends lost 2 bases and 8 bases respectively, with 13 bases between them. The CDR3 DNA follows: TGTGCCAGCAGCTTACATGGGACATCTTATTCACCCCTCCACTTT. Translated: CASSLHGTSYSPLHF.